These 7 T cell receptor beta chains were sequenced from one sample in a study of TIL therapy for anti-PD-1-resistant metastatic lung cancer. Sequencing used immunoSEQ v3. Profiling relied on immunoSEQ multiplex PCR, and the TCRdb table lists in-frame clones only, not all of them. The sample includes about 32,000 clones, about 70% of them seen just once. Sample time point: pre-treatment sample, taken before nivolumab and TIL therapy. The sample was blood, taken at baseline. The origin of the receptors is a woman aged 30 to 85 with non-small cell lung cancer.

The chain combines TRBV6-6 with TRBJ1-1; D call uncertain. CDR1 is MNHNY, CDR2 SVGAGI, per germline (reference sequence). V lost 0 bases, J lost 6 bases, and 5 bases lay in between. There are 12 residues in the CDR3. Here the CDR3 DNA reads TGTGCCAGCAGTTACTCCACCTCTGAAGCTTTCTTT. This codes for CASSYSTSEAFF.

The CDR3 region is CASREVRVISQPQHF. CDR3 nucleotides: TGTGCCAGCAGGGAGGTCAGGGTAATAAGTCAGCCCCAGCATTTT. The chain recombines TRBV28 with TRBJ1-5; D possibly corresponds to TRBD1 (5 bases). Trimming removed 6 bases from V and 6 bases from J, with 18 bases in between. The CDR3 covers 15 residues. The germline gives CDR1 MDHEN, CDR2 SYDVKM.

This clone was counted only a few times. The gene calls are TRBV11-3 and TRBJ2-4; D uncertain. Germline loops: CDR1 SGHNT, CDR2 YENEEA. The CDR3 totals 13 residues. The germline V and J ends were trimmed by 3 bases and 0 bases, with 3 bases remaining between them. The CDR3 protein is CASSLGAKNIQYF. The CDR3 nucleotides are TGTGCCAGCAGCTTGGGAGCCAAAAACATTCAGTACTTC.

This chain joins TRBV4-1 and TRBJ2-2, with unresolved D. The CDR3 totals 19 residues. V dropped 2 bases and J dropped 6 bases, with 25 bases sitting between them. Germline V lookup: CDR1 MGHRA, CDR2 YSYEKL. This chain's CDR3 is CASSQWVNGVNLISGELFF. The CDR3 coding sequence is TGCGCCAGCAGCCAATGGGTCAATGGCGTAAATTTGATCTCCGGGGAGCTGTTTTTT.

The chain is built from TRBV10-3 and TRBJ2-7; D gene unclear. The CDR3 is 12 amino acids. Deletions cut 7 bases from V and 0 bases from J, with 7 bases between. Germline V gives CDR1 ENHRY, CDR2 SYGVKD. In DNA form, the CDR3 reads TGTGCCATCAAGTCTAGCTCCTACGAGCAGTACTTC. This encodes CAIKSSSYEQYF.

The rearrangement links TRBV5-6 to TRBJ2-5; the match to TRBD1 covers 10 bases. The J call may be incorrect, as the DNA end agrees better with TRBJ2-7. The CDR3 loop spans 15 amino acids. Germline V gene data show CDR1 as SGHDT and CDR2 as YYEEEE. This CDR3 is CASSSTGTGDYEQYF. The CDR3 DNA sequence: TGTGCCAGCAGCTCGACCGGGACAGGGGACTACGAGCAGTACTTC.

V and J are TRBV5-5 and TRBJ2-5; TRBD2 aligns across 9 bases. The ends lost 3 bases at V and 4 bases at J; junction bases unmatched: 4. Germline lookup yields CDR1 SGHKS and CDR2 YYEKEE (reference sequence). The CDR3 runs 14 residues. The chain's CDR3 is CASSSNSGGETQYF. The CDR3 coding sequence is TGTGCCAGCAGCTCTAATAGCGGGGGAGAGACCCAGTACTTC. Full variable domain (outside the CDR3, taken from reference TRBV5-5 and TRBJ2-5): DAGVTQSPTHLIKTRGQQVTLRCSPISGHKSVSWYQQVLGQGPQFIFQYYEKEERGRGNFPDRFSARQFPNYSSELNVNALLLGDSALYLCASSSNSGGETQYFGPGTRLLVL.